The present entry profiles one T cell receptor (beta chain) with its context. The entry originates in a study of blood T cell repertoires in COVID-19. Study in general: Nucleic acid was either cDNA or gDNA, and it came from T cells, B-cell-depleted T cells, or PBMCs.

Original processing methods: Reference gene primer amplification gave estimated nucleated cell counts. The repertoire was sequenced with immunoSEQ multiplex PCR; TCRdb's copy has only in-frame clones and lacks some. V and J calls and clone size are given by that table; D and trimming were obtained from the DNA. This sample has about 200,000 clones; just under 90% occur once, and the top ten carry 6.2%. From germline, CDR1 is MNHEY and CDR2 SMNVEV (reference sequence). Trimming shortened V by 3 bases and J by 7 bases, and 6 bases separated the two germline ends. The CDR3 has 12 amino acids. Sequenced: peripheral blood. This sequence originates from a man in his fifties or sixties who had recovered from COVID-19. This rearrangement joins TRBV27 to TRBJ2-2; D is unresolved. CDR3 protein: CASSFRVGELFF. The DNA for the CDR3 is TGTGCCAGCAGTTTTAGAGTCGGGGAGCTGTTTTTT.